Below are 5 T cell receptor beta chains sequenced from a single sample in a study of T cell responses to AZD1222 COVID-19 vaccine (dated by TCRdb to the early 2020s). Receptor libraries were prepared by the immunoSEQ multiplex PCR assay. Drawn from immuneACCESS, this table holds only the in-frame rearrangements with V and J called that TCRdb kept. Clones are partly lost; checked studies trace under half to an unresolved V gene and leave the rest unexplained. The sample table records some 150,000 clones; approximately 87% of these occur just once. The ten largest clones represent about 4.3% of the sample. The time point label corresponds to: about 28 days (+/-7) after the second vaccine dose. The sample was peripheral blood, taken 28 days after the second AZD1222 dose. These receptors all come from an adult who received the AZD1222 COVID-19 vaccine.

The chain has TRBV5-4 and TRBJ2-2, with D possibly being TRBD1 or TRBD2 (5 bases each). CDR1 is SGHNT, CDR2 YYREEE, per germline (reference sequence). The V and J ends lost 7 bases and 1 base respectively, with 14 bases between them. The CDR3 sequence is 15 residues long. The CDR3 protein is CASHRGGQNTGELFF. The DNA of the CDR3 is TGTGCCAGCCACCGGGGCGGGCAGAACACCGGGGAGCTGTTTTTT.

This chain uses TRBV6-1 with TRBJ2-2, with a possible D match to TRBD1 (5 bases). The CDR3 has 15 amino acids. Looked up from germline, CDR1 is MNHNS and CDR2 is SASEGT. V was pared by 5 bases and J by 5 bases, with 15 bases between. As DNA, the CDR3 is TGTGCCAGCAGTATTATAAGTCAGGGAACCGGGGAGCTGTTTTTT. Encoded protein: CASSIISQGTGELFF.

A single count supports this clone. The genes are TRBV27 and TRBJ1-1; D is unresolved. Germline V lookup: CDR1 MNHEY, CDR2 SMNVEV (reference sequence). CDR3 size: 14 residues. With 5 bases removed from V and 0 bases from J, the gap between germline ends came to 10 bases. CDR3 sequence reads: CASSLVGLNTEAFF. CDR3 sequence (DNA): TGTGCCAGCAGTCTAGTGGGGTTGAACACTGAAGCTTTCTTT.

This chain uses TRBV9 with TRBJ1-2; D uncertain. The CDR3 consists of 16 residues. Trimming cost V 0 bases and J 8 bases, with 20 bases left between them. Germline V gene lookup returns CDR1 SGDLS and CDR2 YYNGEE. CDR3 in amino acids: CASSVGGRNSGGGYTF. CDR3 nucleotides: TGTGCCAGCAGCGTAGGAGGGAGGAACTCCGGCGGGGGCTACACCTTC.

The chain has TRBV7-9 and TRBJ2-3, with D possibly being TRBD1 (7 bases). Germline-derived CDR1 and CDR2 are SEHNR and FQNEAQ (reference sequence). The CDR3 contains 16 residues. The V and J ends lost 5 bases and 4 bases respectively, with 19 bases between them. The CDR3 sequence is CASSQGGGTGADTQYF. Here the CDR3 DNA reads TGTGCCAGCAGCCAGGGGGGTGGAACCGGGGCAGATACGCAGTATTTT.